This T cell receptor (beta chain) was documented in a study of T cells in localized non-small cell lung cancer. TCRdb keeps only in-frame clones here, not all; method: immunoSEQ multiplex PCR. Among 64,000 or so clones listed, roughly 90% were seen once. The CDR3 covers 17 residues. V trimming: 1 base; J trimming: 3 bases; junction bases outside the gene matches: 8. Per the germline V gene, CDR1 is SGHAT and CDR2 is FQDESV (reference sequence). This clone was recorded only once. This material consisted of peripheral blood, taken before any cancer treatment. This receptor was obtained from a woman aged 35-75 years with stage I lung adenocarcinoma. The chain employs TRBV11-1 and TRBJ1-2, with TRBD1 identical over 10 bases. The CDR3 nucleotides read TGTGCCAGCAGCTTAGAGTTGGGGACAGGGGACGACTATGGCTACACCTTC. It is translated as CASSLELGTGDDYGYTF.